Shown below are 30 T cell receptor beta chains from a single sample sequenced in a study of PD-L1 blockade in urothelial cancer. Sequencing used immunoSEQ multiplex PCR; TCRdb keeps in-frame clones, though not all of them. This sample has approximately 50,000 clones, with around four fifths found just once. Documented time point: pretreatment peripheral blood. The source material was PBMCs, sampled around atezolizumab (anti-PD-L1) treatment. These receptors all come from a man aged 70 or older with urothelial cancer.

V usage is TRBV10-3 and J usage is TRBJ2-7; 8 bases agree with TRBD1. This CDR3 is built from 13 residues. Trimming removed 10 bases from V and 4 bases from J; junction bases left unmatched: 9. Germline values: CDR1 ENHRY, CDR2 SYGVKD. As DNA, the CDR3 is TGTGCCACTACCGAGGACAGGGCATACGAGCAGTACTTC. Protein sequence: CATTEDRAYEQYF.

This clone has more than one count but fewer than ten. J is TRBJ2-7 and V is TRBV27, with 11 bases that match TRBD2. The CDR3 has 15 amino acids. CDR1 and CDR2 (germline): MNHEY, SMNVEV (reference sequence). V lost 4 bases, J lost 2 bases, and 4 bases stayed unmatched. CDR3: CASSSLAGGPYEQYF. DNA for the CDR3: TGTGCCAGCAGTTCCTTAGCGGGAGGGCCCTACGAGCAGTACTTC.

The chain recombines TRBV18 with TRBJ1-1, with a tentative D call TRBD1 (6 bases). Germline CDR1 KGHSH, CDR2 LQKENI. CDR3 length equals 11 residues. The V and J ends lost 6 bases and 11 bases respectively, with 13 bases between them. The CDR3: CASSGQSTAFF. CDR3 in DNA: TGTGCCAGCTCGGGACAATCTACCGCTTTCTTT.

This chain joins TRBV5-4 and TRBJ1-1; D is ambiguous. The CDR3 is 15 residues long. Trimming cost V 1 base and J 0 bases, with 10 bases left between them. Germline V gene lookup returns CDR1 SGHNT and CDR2 YYREEE (reference sequence). For the CDR3, the DNA is TGTGCCAGCAGCTTGACTGGTGTCATGAACACTGAAGCTTTCTTT. It specifies CASSLTGVMNTEAFF.

Written as DNA, the CDR3 is TGTGCCAGCAGCTTAGAGTCGGGAAATGAGCAGTTCTTC. Protein: CASSLESGNEQFF. This rearrangement joins TRBV7-3 to TRBJ2-1, with D possibly TRBD2 on 5 matching bases. Germline V CDR1 and CDR2: SGHTA, FQGTGA. The CDR3 runs 13 residues. The V gene lost 2 bases and the J gene lost 7 bases, with 9 bases spanning the gap.

The rearrangement uses TRBV21-1 and TRBJ1-1; the table gives TRBD1 as D, unverified against the DNA. TRBV21-1 is reported as a pseudogene. CDR3 length: 15 residues. The CDR3 DNA follows: TGTGCCAGCAGCCAGGAGGACAGGGCGGGCACTGAAGCTTTCTTT. Protein product: CASSQEDRAGTEAFF.

The CDR3 sequence is CASSLGGGAYNEQFF. The CDR3, as DNA: TGTGCCAGCAGCTTAGGCGGGGGGGCCTACAATGAGCAGTTCTTC. The gene calls are TRBV7-2 and TRBJ2-1; TRBD2 matches at 9 bases. Per the germline V gene, CDR1 is SGHTA and CDR2 is FQGNSA. The CDR3 extends over 15 amino acids. Losses at the gene ends were 1 base for V and 2 bases for J; bases not matched to a gene: 0.

The chain couples TRBV19 to TRBJ2-5, with D maybe TRBD2 (5 bases). Germline V gene data show CDR1 as LNHDA and CDR2 as SQIVND (reference sequence). The CDR3 runs to 16 residues. Deletions cut 5 bases from V and 4 bases from J, with 20 bases between. The CDR3 DNA is TGTGCCAGTAGTCGGCTACTAGATTCGAGACGAGAGACCCAGTACTTC. This gives the protein CASSRLLDSRRETQYF.

The chain joins TRBV19 to TRBJ2-2; 11 nucleotides agree with TRBD2. Germline V gene lookup returns CDR1 LNHDA and CDR2 SQIVND (reference sequence). The CDR3 runs 16 residues. With V trimmed by 4 bases and J by 5 bases, 6 bases remained unmatched. The CDR3: CASSRLAGGGTGELFF. As DNA, the CDR3 is TGTGCCAGTAGTAGGCTAGCGGGAGGCGGGACCGGGGAGCTGTTTTTT.

The chain has TRBV27 and TRBJ1-1; D is unclear. Trimming shortened V by 6 bases and J by 0 bases, and 14 bases separated the two germline ends. CDR3 length: 15 residues. Germline V gene lookup returns CDR1 MNHEY and CDR2 SMNVEV (reference sequence). The DNA of the CDR3 is TGTGCCAGCAGGGGCTATGGTGGGCTGAACACTGAAGCTTTCTTT. Protein: CASRGYGGLNTEAFF.

The rearrangement uses TRBV19 and TRBJ2-5; no firm D call. Germline CDR1 reads LNHDA; CDR2 reads SQIVND (reference sequence). The CDR3 loop spans 15 amino acids. V dropped 5 bases and J dropped 4 bases, with 17 bases sitting between them. DNA of the CDR3: TGTGCCAGTAGTCCCTCCTCAGCGAGAGGAGAGACCCAGTACTTC. Its protein product is CASSPSSARGETQYF.

This sequence joins TRBV28 and TRBJ1-2, with D tentatively TRBD1 (6 bases). CDR3 length equals 19 residues. CDR1 MDHEN and CDR2 SYDVKM come from the germline V gene. V lost 2 bases and J lost 4, with 26 bases in between. The CDR3 here is CASSLSRPTGTKLSYGYTF. For the CDR3, the DNA is TGTGCCAGCAGTTTAAGCCGACCGACAGGTACCAAACTTTCCTATGGCTACACCTTC.

The J gene is TRBJ1-2, the V gene TRBV4-3, with a tentative D call TRBD1 (6 bases). Germline V CDR1 and CDR2: LGHNA, YSLEER. V lost 0 bases to trimming and J lost 7 bases, with 12 bases between them. The CDR3 length is 14 residues. The CDR3: CASSQDQGRGGYTF. CDR3 in DNA: TGCGCCAGCAGCCAAGATCAGGGGCGCGGTGGCTACACCTTC.

J is TRBJ2-1 and V is TRBV19; 9 bases map to TRBD1. This CDR3 contains 20 residues. Germline V gene data show CDR1 as LNHDA and CDR2 as SQIVND (reference sequence). Unmatched junction bases numbered 20, after V lost 4 bases and J lost 4 bases. For the CDR3, the DNA is TGTGCCAGTAGTAAATTCAGGGACAGGGAAATCGGAAGGACTTACAATGAGCAGTTCTTC. Translating it yields CASSKFRDREIGRTYNEQFF.

V is TRBV2 and J is TRBJ1-3; TRBD1 agrees at 8 bases. CDR1 and CDR2 (germline): SNHLY, FYNNEI. There are 12 residues in the CDR3. The CDR3 loop reads CGTGLSGNTIYF. The DNA of the CDR3 is TGTGGGACAGGGCTCTCTGGAAACACCATATATTTT. Looking up the rest from reference TRBV2 and TRBJ1-3 gives the full variable domain: EPEVTQTPSHQVTQMGQEVILRCVPISNHLYFYWYRQILGQKVEFLVSFYNNEISEKSEIFDDQFSVERPDGSNFTLKIRSTKLEDSAMYFCGTGLSGNTIYFGEGSWLTVV.

This clone has a single count. CDR3 sequence: CASSSPGGLYNEQFF. The CDR3 nucleotides read TGTGCCAGCAGCTCCCCCGGCGGGTTATACAATGAGCAGTTCTTC. J is TRBJ2-1 and V is TRBV7-2, with D perhaps TRBD2 (5 bases). V was clipped by 4 bases and J by 4 bases, with 14 bases between them. CDR1 is SGHTA, CDR2 FQGNSA, per germline. The CDR3 is 15 amino acids.

The CDR3 sequence: CSVLDRPEAFF. The CDR3 nucleotides read TGCAGTGTCCTGGACAGACCTGAAGCTTTCTTT. This chain links TRBV20-1 with TRBJ1-1; TRBD1 might be the D (6 bases). CDR3 size: 11 residues. V was pared by 7 bases and J by 6 bases, with 12 bases between. The germline CDR1 and CDR2 sequences are DFQATT and SNEGSKA (reference sequence).

This chain connects TRBV11-2 to TRBJ1-2; D unresolved. Per germline, CDR1 SGHAT and CDR2 FQNNGV. V was trimmed by 5 bases and J by 9 bases, leaving 13 bases between them. The CDR3 is 12 residues long. CDR3 sequence: CASSPGGRRYTF. The DNA for the CDR3 is TGTGCCAGCAGCCCGGGAGGAAGGCGCTACACCTTC.

The V and J genes are TRBV7-9 and TRBJ1-1; D is ambiguous. The CDR3 loop spans 13 amino acids. Deletions cut 6 bases from V and 0 bases from J, with 8 bases between. Germline lookup yields CDR1 SEHNR and CDR2 FQNEAQ (reference sequence). Here the CDR3 reads CASRKTVNTEAFF. The DNA for the CDR3 is TGTGCCAGCAGGAAAACGGTGAACACTGAAGCTTTCTTT. Complete variable domain (other parts from reference TRBV7-9 and TRBJ1-1): DTGVSQNPRHKITKRGQNVTFRCDPISEHNRLYWYRQTLGQGPEFLTYFQNEAQLEKSRLLSDRFSAERPKGSFSTLEIQRTEQGDSAMYLCASRKTVNTEAFFGQGTRLTVV.

This clone is judged medium-sized. The rearrangement joins TRBV5-4 to TRBJ1-2; D is unclear. CDR1 and CDR2 from the germline V gene are SGHNT and YYREEE (reference sequence). Trimming shortened V by 0 bases and J by 5 bases, and 11 bases separated the two germline ends. This CDR3 spans 14 amino acids. DNA for the CDR3: TGTGCCAGCAGCTTGGACCCGGCGCGGTATGGCTACACCTTC. Protein: CASSLDPARYGYTF.

For the CDR3, the DNA is TGTGCCAGCAGCCCGGGGTTTTATCAGACCTCTGGAAACACCATATATTTT. It codes for CASSPGFYQTSGNTIYF. This chain joins TRBV7-6 and TRBJ1-3; D gene unclear. This CDR3 spans 17 amino acids. The V end was cut by 5 bases, the J end by 0 bases, with 17 bases between. Per germline, CDR1 SGHVS and CDR2 FNYEAQ.

The chain carries TRBV28 and TRBJ2-4; 7 bases agree with TRBD1. V shed 5 bases and J 3 bases; nucleotides not matched to a gene: 7. Germline lookup yields CDR1 MDHEN and CDR2 SYDVKM. The CDR3 is 15 amino acids. CDR3 nucleotides: TGTGCCAGCAGTAAGACAGGGTTCGGCAAAAACATTCAGTACTTC. Encoded protein: CASSKTGFGKNIQYF.

The CDR3 loop is CASRGGQGLFENIQYF. CDR3 DNA sequence: TGTGCCAGCAGGGGAGGACAGGGTTTGTTCGAAAACATTCAGTACTTC. This chain connects TRBV2 to TRBJ2-4; 8 bases are a match to TRBD1. CDR1 is SNHLY, CDR2 FYNNEI, per germline. The CDR3 covers 16 residues. V trimming: 6 bases; J trimming: 5 bases; junction bases outside the gene matches: 12. The full variable domain, its missing parts supplied by reference TRBV2 and TRBJ2-4, is EPEVTQTPSHQVTQMGQEVILRCVPISNHLYFYWYRQILGQKVEFLVSFYNNEISEKSEIFDDQFSVERPDGSNFTLKIRSTKLEDSAMYFCASRGGQGLFENIQYFGAGTRLSVL.

The genes are TRBV9 and TRBJ1-4; 7 nucleotides align to TRBD1. After removal of 4 bases from V and 8 bases from J, the junction contained 11 bases not matched to a gene. CDR3 length: 15 amino acids. Per the germline V gene, CDR1 is SGDLS and CDR2 is YYNGEE. The DNA of the CDR3 is TGTGCCAGCAGCCCCCAGGGGGGATTGAACGAAAAACTGTTTTTT. This translates into CASSPQGGLNEKLFF.

V gene TRBV28 combines with J gene TRBJ2-5; 9 bases match TRBD1. In germline, CDR1 is MDHEN, CDR2 SYDVKM. The CDR3 is 14 residues long. Trimming took 6 bases from V and 3 from J; bases not matched to a gene: 5. The CDR3: CASRSGTGKETQYF. The CDR3 bases are TGTGCCAGCAGGTCCGGGACAGGGAAAGAGACCCAGTACTTC.

CDR3 sequence: CASSPTGVRYNEQFF. The CDR3 region has the DNA TGTGCCAGCAGCCCGACAGGGGTCCGCTACAATGAGCAGTTCTTC. The chain recombines TRBV9 with TRBJ2-1; 8 bases agree with TRBD1. The CDR3 loop spans 15 amino acids. Trimming removed 4 bases from V and 3 bases from J; junction bases left unmatched: 6. Germline V gene data show CDR1 as SGDLS and CDR2 as YYNGEE.

This clone showed up just once. The chain combines TRBV10-3 with TRBJ2-1; unclear D gene. With 0 bases removed from V and 4 bases from J, the gap between germline ends came to 4 bases. The CDR3 is made up of 13 amino acids. Germline-derived CDR1 and CDR2 are ENHRY and SYGVKD. CDR3 sequence (DNA): TGTGCCATCAGTGAGTCATCTTACAATGAGCAGTTCTTC. Protein product: CAISESSYNEQFF.

CDR3 region: CASNPRANTGELFF. The CDR3 bases are TGTGCCAGCAATCCGCGGGCGAACACCGGGGAGCTGTTTTTT. J is TRBJ2-2 and V is TRBV2; D might be TRBD2 (5 bases). Per germline, CDR1 SNHLY and CDR2 FYNNEI. V lost 7 bases, J lost 0 bases, and 9 bases lay in between. This CDR3 comprises 14 residues.

This chain uses TRBV6-1 with TRBJ1-1; weak D call: TRBD1 (5 bases). This CDR3 comprises 14 residues. The V gene lost 2 bases and the J gene lost 3 bases, with 10 bases spanning the gap. Germline values: CDR1 MNHNS, CDR2 SASEGT. CDR3 residues: CASSETGGDTEAFF. The CDR3 bases are TGTGCCAGCAGTGAAACAGGTGGGGACACTGAAGCTTTCTTT.

The V gene is TRBV6-1, the J gene TRBJ2-3, with 10 positions matching TRBD2. Germline assignment: CDR1 MNHNS and CDR2 SASEGT. Trimming removed 2 bases from V and 6 bases from J; junction bases left unmatched: 5. The CDR3 spans 15 residues. The DNA for the CDR3 is TGTGCCAGCAGTGAAACACCTAGCGGGGGCGATACGCAGTATTTT. This encodes CASSETPSGGDTQYF.